Included here is one T cell receptor beta chain sequence, with context. This sample is part of a study of blood T cell repertoires in COVID-19. Study information: Italy, Spain and the United States were the sources of the convalescent and acute COVID-19 samples. Nucleic acid was either cDNA or gDNA, and it came from T cells, B-cell-depleted T cells, or PBMCs.

Source study methods: For nucleated cells, counts were estimated from reference gene primer amplification. This table comes from immunoSEQ multiplex PCR, and its TCRdb copy is limited to in-frame clones, with some not included. V, J and clone size were drawn from that table, and D and trimming were deduced from the DNA. Among about 200,000 clones listed, approximately 86% were seen once. What was sequenced was peripheral blood. The TCR comes from a man between 60 and 75 years old with acute or convalescent COVID-19.

The chain's CDR3 is CASSPLPGGGTPRKETQYF. The CDR3 nucleotides are TGTGCCAGCTCACCACTCCCGGGGGGCGGGACCCCTAGGAAGGAGACCCAGTACTTC. The chain joins TRBV18 to TRBJ2-5, with D perhaps matching TRBD2 (7 bases). Trimming cost V 1 base and J 5 bases, with 26 bases left between them. CDR3 length: 19 amino acids. Germline-derived CDR1 and CDR2 are KGHSH and LQKENI.